Following are 7 T cell receptor beta chains from one sample sequenced in a study of blood T cell repertoires in COVID-19. Measured with immunoSEQ multiplex PCR; TCRdb has only the in-frame clones, and not every one. The sample holds approximately 190,000 clones, approximately 84% seen once. Material: peripheral blood. The receptors were gathered from a woman aged 70-85 years with active or convalescent COVID-19.

This clone was seen a few times. The chain links TRBV6-5 to TRBJ2-3, with TRBD2 identical over 14 bases. V dropped 2 bases and J dropped 6; count of bases not matched to a gene: 1. CDR3 length: 15 amino acids. The germline V gene encodes CDR1 MNHEY and CDR2 SVGAGI. The CDR3 sequence is CASSYRTSGRDTQYF. The CDR3 DNA reads TGTGCCAGCAGTTACCGGACTAGCGGGAGGGATACGCAGTATTTT.

This rearrangement joins TRBV10-3 to TRBJ2-3; 10 positions match TRBD2. The germline V gene has CDR1 ENHRY and CDR2 SYGVKD. The CDR3 has 14 residues. V lost 7 bases to trimming and J lost 1 base; unmatched junction nucleotides: 2. The CDR3 is CAIMTSGRTDTQYF. The DNA of the CDR3 is TGTGCCATCATGACTAGCGGGCGCACAGATACGCAGTATTTT.

The chain employs TRBV3-1 (or the pseudogene TRBV3-2) and TRBJ1-2, with TRBD1 identical over 7 bases. CDR1 is LGHDT, CDR2 YNNKEL, per germline (reference sequence). This CDR3 contains 14 residues. J gave up 5 bases and V 1 base, and 4 bases lay outside the gene matches. The CDR3 region has the DNA TGTGCCAGCAGCCAAGGACAGGGCCGATATGGCTACACCTTC. Protein product: CASSQGQGRYGYTF.

The chain links TRBV3-1 (or the pseudogene TRBV3-2) to TRBJ1-4, with D hard to call. This CDR3 is built from 14 residues. V dropped 4 bases and J dropped 11 bases, with 17 bases sitting between them. The germline V gene encodes CDR1 LGHDT and CDR2 YNNKEL (reference sequence). CDR3 nucleotides: TGTGCCAGCAGCCCCCTAAGAGTCCGGTGGAAACTGTTTTTT. This codes for CASSPLRVRWKLFF.

J is TRBJ2-2 and V is TRBV19, with TRBD2 as a possible D gene (5 bases). Trimming left V 4 bases short and J 4 bases short, with 13 bases between. CDR3 size: 15 residues. CDR1 and CDR2 (germline): LNHDA, SQIVND (reference sequence). CDR3 residues: CASSRVAGVTGELFF. DNA of the CDR3: TGTGCCAGTAGTAGGGTTGCGGGTGTCACCGGGGAGCTGTTTTTT.

This chain joins TRBV5-6 and TRBJ1-2; no definite D call. Trimming stripped 7 bases from V and 3 bases from J, with 10 bases between. The germline V gene encodes CDR1 SGHDT and CDR2 YYEEEE. This CDR3 is 12 amino acids long. CDR3 loop: CASGVSDYGYTF. The CDR3 region has the DNA TGTGCCAGCGGAGTTTCGGACTATGGCTACACCTTC.

This CDR3 reads CASSLASGADTQYF. For the CDR3, the DNA is TGTGCCAGCAGCTTAGCCAGCGGCGCAGATACGCAGTATTTT. The chain recombines TRBV7-9 with TRBJ2-3; maybe TRBD2 (5 bases). This CDR3 region has 14 residues. Germline V gene data show CDR1 as SEHNR and CDR2 as FQNEAQ (reference sequence). V was clipped by 0 bases and J by 4 bases, with 8 bases between them.